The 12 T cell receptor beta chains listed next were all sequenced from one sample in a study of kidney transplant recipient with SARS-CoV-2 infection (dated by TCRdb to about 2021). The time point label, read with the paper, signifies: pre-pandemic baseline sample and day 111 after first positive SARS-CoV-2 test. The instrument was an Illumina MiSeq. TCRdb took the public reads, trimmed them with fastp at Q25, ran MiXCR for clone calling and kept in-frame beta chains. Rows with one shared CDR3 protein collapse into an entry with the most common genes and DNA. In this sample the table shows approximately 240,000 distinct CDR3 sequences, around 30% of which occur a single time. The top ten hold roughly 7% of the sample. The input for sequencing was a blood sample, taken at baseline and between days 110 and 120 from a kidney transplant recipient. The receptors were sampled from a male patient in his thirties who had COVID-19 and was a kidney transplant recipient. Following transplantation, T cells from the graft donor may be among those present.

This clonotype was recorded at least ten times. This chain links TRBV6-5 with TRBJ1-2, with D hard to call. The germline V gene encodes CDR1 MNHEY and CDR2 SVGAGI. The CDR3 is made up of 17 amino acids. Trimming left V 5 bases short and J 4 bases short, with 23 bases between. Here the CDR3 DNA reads TGTGCCAGCAGTATCGGGTGCTCTATGCGAAAGACCTATGGCTACACCTTC. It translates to CASSIGCSMRKTYGYTF.

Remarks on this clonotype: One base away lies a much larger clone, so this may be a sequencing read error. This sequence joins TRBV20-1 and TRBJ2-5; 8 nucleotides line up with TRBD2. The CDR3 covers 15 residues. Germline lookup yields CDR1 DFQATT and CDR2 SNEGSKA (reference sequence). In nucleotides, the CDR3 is TGCAGTGCTAATTCCGGCGGGAGGTCCGACTACGAGCAGTGCTTC. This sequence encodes CSANSGGRSDYEQCF.

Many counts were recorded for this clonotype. CDR3 DNA sequence: TGTGCCAGCATCAGTAATGTCTCGCGAAAGACCTATGGCTACACCTTC. Translated, it gives CASISNVSRKTYGYTF. The chain employs TRBV5-5 and TRBJ1-2; no clear D. The CDR3 length is 16 residues. Germline lookup yields CDR1 SGHKS and CDR2 YYEKEE (reference sequence). Trimming removed 6 bases at V and 4 bases at J, with 22 bases between.

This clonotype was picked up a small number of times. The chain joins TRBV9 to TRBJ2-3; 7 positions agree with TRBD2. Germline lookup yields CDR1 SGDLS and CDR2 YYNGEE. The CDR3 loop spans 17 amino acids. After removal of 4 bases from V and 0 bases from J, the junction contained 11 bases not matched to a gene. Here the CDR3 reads CASSLLQRGTSTDTQYF. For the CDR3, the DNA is TGTGCCAGCAGCCTCCTTCAGCGGGGCACTAGCACAGATACGCAGTATTTT.

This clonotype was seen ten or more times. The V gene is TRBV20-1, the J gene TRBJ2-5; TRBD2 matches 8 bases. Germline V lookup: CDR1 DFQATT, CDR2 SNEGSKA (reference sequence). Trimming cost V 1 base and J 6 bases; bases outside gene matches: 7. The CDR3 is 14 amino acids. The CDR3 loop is CSARGSGNLKTQYF. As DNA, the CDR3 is TGCAGTGCTAGAGGTAGCGGGAACTTGAAGACCCAGTACTTC.

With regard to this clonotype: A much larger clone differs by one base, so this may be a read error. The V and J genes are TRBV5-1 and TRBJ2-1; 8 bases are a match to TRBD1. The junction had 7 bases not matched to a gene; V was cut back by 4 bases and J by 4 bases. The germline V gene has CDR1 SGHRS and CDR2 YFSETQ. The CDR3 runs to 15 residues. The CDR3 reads CASSPGTGRYNEQFF. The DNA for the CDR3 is TGCGCCAGCAGCCCCGGGACAGGAAGGTACAATGAGCAGTTCTTC. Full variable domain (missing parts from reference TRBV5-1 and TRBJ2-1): KAGVTQTPRYLIKTRGQQVTLSCSPISGHRSVSWYQQTPGQGLQFLFEYFSETQRNKGNFPGRFSGRQFSNSRSEMNVSTLELGDSALYLCASSPGTGRYNEQFFGPGTRLTVL.

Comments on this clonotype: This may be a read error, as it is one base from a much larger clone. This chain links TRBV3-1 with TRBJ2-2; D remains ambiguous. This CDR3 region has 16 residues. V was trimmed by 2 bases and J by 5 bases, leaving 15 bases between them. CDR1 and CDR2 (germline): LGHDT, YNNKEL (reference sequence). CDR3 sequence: CASSQTHGLGTGELFF. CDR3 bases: TGTGCCAGCAGCCAAACCCATGGCCTGGGGACCGGGGAGCTGTTTTTT.

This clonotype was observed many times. The DNA for the CDR3 is TGTGCCAGCAGTTACTCGAGAGGAGCTGGGGCTGAAGCTTTCTTT. It is translated as CASSYSRGAGAEAFF. The chain joins TRBV6-2 or TRBV6-3 to TRBJ1-1; D remains ambiguous. CDR3 size: 15 residues. The germline V gene encodes CDR1 MNHEY and CDR2 SVGEGT. V was cut by 0 bases and J by 6 bases, with 14 bases left in between.

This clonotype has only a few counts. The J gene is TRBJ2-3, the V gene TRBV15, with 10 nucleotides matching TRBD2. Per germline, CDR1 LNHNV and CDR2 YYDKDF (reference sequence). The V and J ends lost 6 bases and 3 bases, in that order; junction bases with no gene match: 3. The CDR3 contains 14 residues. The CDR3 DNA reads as TGTGCCACCAGTCTAGCGGGAGTTACAGATACGCAGTATTTT. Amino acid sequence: CATSLAGVTDTQYF.

Written as DNA, the CDR3 is TGTGCCAGCAGCTTCAGGGGGGATCGGGAGGAGCAGTACTTC. It codes for CASSFRGDREEQYF. V and J are TRBV5-8 and TRBJ2-7, with TRBD1 as a possible D gene (7 bases). In germline, CDR1 is SGHTS, CDR2 YDEGEE. Trimming took off 2 bases at V and 7 bases at J, with 16 bases between the two ends. The CDR3 extends over 14 amino acids.

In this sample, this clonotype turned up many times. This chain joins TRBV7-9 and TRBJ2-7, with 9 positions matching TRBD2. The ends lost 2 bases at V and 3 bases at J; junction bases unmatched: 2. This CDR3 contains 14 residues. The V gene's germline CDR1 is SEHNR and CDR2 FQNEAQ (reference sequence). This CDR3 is CASSLYSGGYEQYF. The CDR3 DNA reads TGTGCCAGCAGCTTATATAGCGGGGGCTACGAGCAGTACTTC.

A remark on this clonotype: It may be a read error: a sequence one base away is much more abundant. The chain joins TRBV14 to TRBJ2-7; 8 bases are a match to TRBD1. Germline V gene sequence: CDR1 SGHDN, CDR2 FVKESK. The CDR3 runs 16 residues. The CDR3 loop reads CAGSQDGWTGNNEQYF. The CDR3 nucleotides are TGTGCCGGCAGCCAAGATGGGTGGACAGGGAACAACGAGCAGTACTTC.